The clone carrying this T cell receptor (beta chain) was seen repeatedly, ten times or more. Its antigen is undetermined. The data were obtained in a study of T cells in Graves' hyperthyroidism and ophthalmopathy. Whole-study results and caveats: Among clonotypes expanded in thyroid above 0.001, most were also found in blood.

Exclusion criteria comprised uncontrolled infection, other autoimmune disease, pregnancy or lactation. This CDR3 has 12 residues. The V and J ends lost 5 bases and 5 bases, in that order; junction bases with no gene match: 5. Per germline, CDR1 GTSNPN and CDR2 SVGIG (reference sequence). RNA transcripts provided the source from which TCR beta CDR3 regions were amplified. HTBI primers were employed in a first-round RT-PCR of the TCR CDR3. TCRdb reprocessed the multiplex PCR reads with MiXCR, giving one entry per CDR3 protein. The sample yields about 260,000 distinct CDR3 sequences, 20% to 30% seen once.

The sequence derives from a man aged 40-50 years with Graves' hyperthyroidism that later progressed to Graves' ophthalmopathy. The V and J genes are TRBV30 and TRBJ1-2, with 7 bases fitting TRBD1. Material for sequencing was blood. The CDR3 loop is CAWQDRAYGYTF. CDR3 in DNA: TGTGCCTGGCAAGACAGGGCTTATGGCTACACCTTC. The full variable domain, rest sourced from reference TRBV30 and TRBJ1-2, is SQTIHQWPATLVQPVGSPLSLECTVEGTSNPNLYWYRQAAGRGLQLLFYSVGIGQISSEVPQNLSASRPQDRQFILSSKKLLLSDSGFYLCAWQDRAYGYTFGSGTRLTVV.